This is a list of T cell receptor beta chains from one sample in a study of Graves' ophthalmopathy and Graves' hyperthyroidism. TCRdb redid the calling of the multiplex PCR reads with MiXCR, one entry per CDR3 protein. The profile shows 200,000 to 250,000 distinct CDR3 sequences, 20% to 25% of them singletons. Sequencing used peripheral blood. The source of these receptors is a woman in her forties or fifties with Graves' ophthalmopathy. The CDR3 runs from the conserved cysteine through the conserved F or W. Fields, in order: J gene, V gene, CDR3 protein.

j_call: TRBJ2-7
v_call: TRBV20-1
cdr3_aa: CSARSGEGPYEQYF

j_call: TRBJ2-5
v_call: TRBV11-3
cdr3_aa: CASSLDGSGRVGETQYF

j_call: TRBJ1-5
v_call: TRBV6-1
cdr3_aa: CASSGGPGNQPQHF

j_call: TRBJ1-5
v_call: TRBV6-1
cdr3_aa: CATCNLINQPQHF

j_call: TRBJ2-7
v_call: TRBV7-2
cdr3_aa: CASSLAGTSGLPYEQYF

j_call: TRBJ2-7
v_call: TRBV20-1
cdr3_aa: CSAQKAAGGRYEQYF

j_call: TRBJ2-7
v_call: TRBV5-6
cdr3_aa: CASSFYGALSEQYF

j_call: TRBJ1-5
v_call: TRBV19
cdr3_aa: CASSKGGRQGGQPQHF

j_call: TRBJ1-2
v_call: TRBV28
cdr3_aa: CASSLDAPTAGYTF

j_call: TRBJ2-5
v_call: TRBV6-2/TRBV6-3
cdr3_aa: CASSYAAAQYF

j_call: TRBJ2-4
v_call: TRBV15
cdr3_aa: CATSSAGTGANIQYF

j_call: TRBJ2-5
v_call: TRBV7-2
cdr3_aa: CASSRTKAGGGETQYF

j_call: TRBJ2-5
v_call: TRBV2
cdr3_aa: CASSVGARTNPPGTQYF

j_call: TRBJ2-7
v_call: TRBV27
cdr3_aa: CASSLDPWGLPPNEQYF

j_call: TRBJ1-1
v_call: TRBV12-3/TRBV12-4
cdr3_aa: CASSRRLSGANTEAFF

j_call: TRBJ1-2
v_call: TRBV12-3/TRBV12-4
cdr3_aa: CASSTTRGQEHGYTF

j_call: TRBJ2-1
v_call: TRBV5-5
cdr3_aa: CASSLELASYNEQFF

j_call: TRBJ1-1
v_call: TRBV20-1
cdr3_aa: CRAWEAFF

j_call: TRBJ1-5
v_call: TRBV6-1
cdr3_aa: CASSKLIVSGNQPQHF

j_call: TRBJ2-2
v_call: TRBV14
cdr3_aa: CASSRRGLAGTGELFF

j_call: TRBJ2-3
v_call: TRBV12-3/TRBV12-4
cdr3_aa: CASSFSLTPTDTQYF

j_call: TRBJ1-1
v_call: TRBV2
cdr3_aa: CASSPRGGENTEAFF

j_call: TRBJ1-1
v_call: TRBV6-5
cdr3_aa: CASSWDRGSEAFF

j_call: TRBJ1-2
v_call: TRBV12-3/TRBV12-4
cdr3_aa: CASSLRDRVSYGYTF

j_call: TRBJ2-5
v_call: TRBV20-1
cdr3_aa: CSGLLDSGQRETQYF

j_call: TRBJ2-7
v_call: TRBV28
cdr3_aa: CASSLSPAPGEQYF

j_call: TRBJ2-5
v_call: TRBV4-1
cdr3_aa: CASRKGVGRETQYF

j_call: TRBJ2-5
v_call: TRBV4-2
cdr3_aa: CASSQGVQETQYF

j_call: TRBJ2-5
v_call: TRBV2
cdr3_aa: CASSERETQYF

j_call: TRBJ1-6
v_call: TRBV12-3/TRBV12-4
cdr3_aa: CASSLAQGTILHF

j_call: TRBJ1-1
v_call: TRBV11-2
cdr3_aa: CASSFSGAGNTEAFF

j_call: TRBJ1-3
v_call: TRBV30
cdr3_aa: CAWSVAGFSGNTIYF

j_call: TRBJ2-7
v_call: TRBV3-1
cdr3_aa: CASSQGVHYEQYF

j_call: TRBJ1-1
v_call: TRBV10-1
cdr3_aa: CASSVGTGDTEAFF

j_call: TRBJ1-2
v_call: TRBV12-3/TRBV12-4
cdr3_aa: CASSLGVGGYTF

j_call: TRBJ1-6
v_call: TRBV28
cdr3_aa: CASSSWGQNVRNSPLHF

j_call: TRBJ2-7
v_call: TRBV6-5
cdr3_aa: CASSIAGTSGNEQYF

j_call: TRBJ1-5
v_call: TRBV19
cdr3_aa: CASSIGFRQPQHF

j_call: TRBJ1-6
v_call: TRBV12-3/TRBV12-4
cdr3_aa: CASSFRSNSPLHF

j_call: TRBJ1-5
v_call: TRBV6-1
cdr3_aa: CASSQGRNQPQHF

j_call: TRBJ2-5
v_call: TRBV6-1
cdr3_aa: CASIGSIQETQYF